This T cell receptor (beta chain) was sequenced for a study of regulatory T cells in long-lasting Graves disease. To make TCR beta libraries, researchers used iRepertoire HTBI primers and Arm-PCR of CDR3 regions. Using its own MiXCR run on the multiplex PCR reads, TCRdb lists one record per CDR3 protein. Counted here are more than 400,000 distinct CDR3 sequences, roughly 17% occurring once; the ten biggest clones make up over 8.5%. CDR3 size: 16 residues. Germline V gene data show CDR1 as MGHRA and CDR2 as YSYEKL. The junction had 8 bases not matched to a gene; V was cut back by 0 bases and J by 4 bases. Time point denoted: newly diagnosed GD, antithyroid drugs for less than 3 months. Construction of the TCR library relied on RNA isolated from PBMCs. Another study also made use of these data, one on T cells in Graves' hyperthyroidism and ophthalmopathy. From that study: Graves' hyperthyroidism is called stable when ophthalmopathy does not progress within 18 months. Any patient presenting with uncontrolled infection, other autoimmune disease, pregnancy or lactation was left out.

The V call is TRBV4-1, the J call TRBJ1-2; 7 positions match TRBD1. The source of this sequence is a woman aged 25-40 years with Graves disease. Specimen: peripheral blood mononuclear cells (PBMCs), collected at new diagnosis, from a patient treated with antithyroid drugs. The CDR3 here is CASSQDPGTVGYGYTF. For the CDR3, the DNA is TGCGCCAGCAGCCAAGACCCAGGGACAGTCGGCTATGGCTACACCTTC.